Sequencing of this T cell receptor beta chain was carried out in a study of blood T cell repertoires in COVID-19. Study at large: Donors in the United States, Italy and Spain gave samples during acute or convalescent COVID-19. PBMCs, B-cell-depleted T cells, or T cells were the source of the cDNA or gDNA that made up the material.

The table lists this clone with a count of one. In the authors' methods: For nucleated cells, counts were estimated from reference gene primer amplification. The protocol was immunoSEQ multiplex PCR, while the TCRdb copy is restricted to in-frame clones and leaves out a portion. V and J calls and clone size are given by that table; D and trimming were obtained from the DNA. The data hold under 300,000 clones, with more than 75% observed a single time. The CDR3 has 14 residues. V lost 5 bases to trimming and J lost 4 bases; unmatched junction nucleotides: 5. Germline values: CDR1 MNHEY, CDR2 SVGAGI. This receptor was obtained from a woman in her 70s with active or convalescent COVID-19. The chain links TRBV6-5 to TRBJ2-5; 9 positions match TRBD1. Sequencing used peripheral blood. CDR3 in DNA: TGTGCCAGCAGTAACCCGGACAGGGGAGAGACCCAGTACTTC. Translation: CASSNPDRGETQYF.